This T cell receptor (beta chain) derives from a study of blood T cell repertoires in COVID-19. Study-wide context: There were acute and convalescent COVID-19 samples, and they came from the United States, Italy and Spain. The analysed material was cDNA or gDNA that came from T cells, B-cell-depleted T cells, or PBMCs.

Sequencing was performed with immunoSEQ multiplex PCR; in TCRdb, only in-frame clones are kept and a portion is missing. The data hold some 21,000 clones, with over 90% observed a single time. CDR3 length: 17 amino acids. Looked up from germline, CDR1 is MDHEN and CDR2 is SYDVKM. Unmatched junction bases numbered 5, after V lost 4 bases and J lost 0 bases. The specimen was peripheral blood. This chain joins TRBV28 and TRBJ1-3, with TRBD1 matching 11 bases. The receptor comes from a woman aged 45-65 years with active COVID-19. The CDR3 loop reads CASSSSGTGGSGNTIYF. The CDR3 DNA sequence: TGTGCCAGCAGTTCATCCGGGACAGGGGGCTCTGGAAACACCATATATTTT. The full variable domain, rest sourced from reference TRBV28 and TRBJ1-3, is DVKVTQSSRYLVKRTGEKVFLECVQDMDHENMFWYRQDPGLGLRLIYFSYDVKMKEKGDIPEGYSVSREKKERFSLILESASTNQTSMYLCASSSSGTGGSGNTIYFGEGSWLTVV.